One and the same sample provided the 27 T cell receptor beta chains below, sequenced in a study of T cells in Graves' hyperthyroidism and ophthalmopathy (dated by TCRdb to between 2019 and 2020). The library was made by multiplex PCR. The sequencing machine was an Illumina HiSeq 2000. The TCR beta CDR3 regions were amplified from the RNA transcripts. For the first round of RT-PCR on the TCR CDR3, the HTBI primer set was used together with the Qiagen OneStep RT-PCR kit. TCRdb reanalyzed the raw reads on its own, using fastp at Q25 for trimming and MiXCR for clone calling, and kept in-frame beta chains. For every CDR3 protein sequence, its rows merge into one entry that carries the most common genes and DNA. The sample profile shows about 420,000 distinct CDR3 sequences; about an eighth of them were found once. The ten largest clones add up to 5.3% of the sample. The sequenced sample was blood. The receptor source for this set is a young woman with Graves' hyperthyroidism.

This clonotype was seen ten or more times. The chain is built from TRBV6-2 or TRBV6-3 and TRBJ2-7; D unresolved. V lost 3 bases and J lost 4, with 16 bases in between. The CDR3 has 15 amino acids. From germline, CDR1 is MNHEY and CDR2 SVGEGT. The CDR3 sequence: CASSYGTDLPYEQYF. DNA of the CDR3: TGTGCCAGCAGTTATGGAACGGACCTTCCGTACGAGCAGTACTTC.

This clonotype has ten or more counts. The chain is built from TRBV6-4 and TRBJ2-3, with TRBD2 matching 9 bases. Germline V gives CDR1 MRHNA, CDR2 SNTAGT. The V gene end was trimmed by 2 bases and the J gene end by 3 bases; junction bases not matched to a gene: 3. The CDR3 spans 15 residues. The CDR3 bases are TGTGCCAGCAGTGACACTGCGGGAGGGACAGATACGCAGTATTTT. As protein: CASSDTAGGTDTQYF.

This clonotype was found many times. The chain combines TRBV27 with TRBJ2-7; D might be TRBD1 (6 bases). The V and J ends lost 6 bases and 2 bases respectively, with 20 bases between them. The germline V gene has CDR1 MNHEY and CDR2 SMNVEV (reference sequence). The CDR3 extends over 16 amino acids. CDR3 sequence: CASSKGGLTLTYEQYF. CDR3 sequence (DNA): TGTGCCAGCAGCAAAGGGGGTCTAACTTTGACCTACGAGCAGTACTTC.

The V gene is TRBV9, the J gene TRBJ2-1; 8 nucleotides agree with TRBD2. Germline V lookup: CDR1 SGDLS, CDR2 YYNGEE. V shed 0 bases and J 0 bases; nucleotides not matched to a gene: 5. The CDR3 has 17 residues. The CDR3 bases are TGTGCCAGCAGCGTAGGGAGCGGGACTAGCTCCTACAATGAGCAGTTCTTC. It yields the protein CASSVGSGTSSYNEQFF.

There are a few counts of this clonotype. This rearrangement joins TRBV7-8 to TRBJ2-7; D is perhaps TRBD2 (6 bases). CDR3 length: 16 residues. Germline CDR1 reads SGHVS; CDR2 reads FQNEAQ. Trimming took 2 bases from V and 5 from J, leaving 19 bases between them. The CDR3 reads CASSLTGLRGHNEQYF. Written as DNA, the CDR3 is TGTGCCAGCAGCTTAACGGGACTCAGAGGGCACAACGAGCAGTACTTC. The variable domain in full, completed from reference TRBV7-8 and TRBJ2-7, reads GAGVSQSPRYKVAKRGQDVALRCDPISGHVSLFWYQQALGQGPEFLTYFQNEAQLDKSGLPSDRFFAERPEGSVSTLKIQRTQQEDSAVYLCASSLTGLRGHNEQYFGPGTRLTVT.

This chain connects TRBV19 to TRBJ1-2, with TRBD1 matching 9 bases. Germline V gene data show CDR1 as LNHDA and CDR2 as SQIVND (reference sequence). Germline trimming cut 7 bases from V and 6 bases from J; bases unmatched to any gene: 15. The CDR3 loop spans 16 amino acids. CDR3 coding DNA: TGTGCCAGTATTCGCGGCGCCGGACAGGGGATTGATGGCTACACCTTC. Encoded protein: CASIRGAGQGIDGYTF.

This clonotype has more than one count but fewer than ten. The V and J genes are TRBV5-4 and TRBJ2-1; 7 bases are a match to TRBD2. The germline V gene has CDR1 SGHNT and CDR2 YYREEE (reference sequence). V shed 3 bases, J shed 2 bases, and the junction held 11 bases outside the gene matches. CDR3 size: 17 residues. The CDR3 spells CASSSDPAGATYNEQFF. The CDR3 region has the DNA TGTGCCAGCAGCTCCGACCCGGCGGGAGCAACCTACAATGAGCAGTTCTTC.

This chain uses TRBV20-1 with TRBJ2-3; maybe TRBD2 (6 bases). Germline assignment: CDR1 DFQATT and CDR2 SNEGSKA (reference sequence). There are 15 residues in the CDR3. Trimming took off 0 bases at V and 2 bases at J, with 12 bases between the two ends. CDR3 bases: TGCAGTGCTAGAGACTTCGGACTACTCACAGATACGCAGTATTTT. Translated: CSARDFGLLTDTQYF.

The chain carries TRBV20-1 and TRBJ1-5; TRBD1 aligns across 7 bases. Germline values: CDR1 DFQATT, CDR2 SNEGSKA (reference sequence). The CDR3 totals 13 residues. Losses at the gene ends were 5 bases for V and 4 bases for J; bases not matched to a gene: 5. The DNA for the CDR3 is TGCAGTGCTGCGGACAGGAAAAATCAGCCCCAGCATTTT. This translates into CSAADRKNQPQHF.

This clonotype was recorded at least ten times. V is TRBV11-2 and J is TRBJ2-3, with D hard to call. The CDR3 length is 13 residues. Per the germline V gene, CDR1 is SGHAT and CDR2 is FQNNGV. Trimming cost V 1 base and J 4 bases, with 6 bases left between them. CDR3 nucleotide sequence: TGTGCCAGCAGCTTAGTTCGGGCAGATACGCAGTATTTT. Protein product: CASSLVRADTQYF.

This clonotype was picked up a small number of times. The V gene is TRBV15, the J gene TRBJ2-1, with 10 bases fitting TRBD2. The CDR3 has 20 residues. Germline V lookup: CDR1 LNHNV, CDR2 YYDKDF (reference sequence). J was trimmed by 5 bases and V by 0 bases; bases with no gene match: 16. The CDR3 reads CATSRDWSLWTSGTNNEQFF. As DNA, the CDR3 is TGTGCCACCAGCAGAGATTGGTCTTTGTGGACTAGCGGAACAAACAATGAGCAGTTCTTC.

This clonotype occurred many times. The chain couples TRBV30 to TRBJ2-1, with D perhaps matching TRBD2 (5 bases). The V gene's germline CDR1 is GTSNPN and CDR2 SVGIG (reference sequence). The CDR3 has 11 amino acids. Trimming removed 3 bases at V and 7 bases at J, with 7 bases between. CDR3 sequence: CAWRLDNEQFF. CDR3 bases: TGTGCCTGGAGACTAGATAATGAGCAGTTCTTC.

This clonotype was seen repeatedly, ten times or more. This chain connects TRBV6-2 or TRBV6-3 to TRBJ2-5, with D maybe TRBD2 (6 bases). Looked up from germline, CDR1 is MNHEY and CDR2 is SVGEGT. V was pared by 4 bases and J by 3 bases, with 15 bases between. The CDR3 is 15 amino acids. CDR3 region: CASSSPGLEKETQYF. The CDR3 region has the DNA TGTGCCAGCAGTTCCCCGGGACTGGAGAAAGAGACCCAGTACTTC.

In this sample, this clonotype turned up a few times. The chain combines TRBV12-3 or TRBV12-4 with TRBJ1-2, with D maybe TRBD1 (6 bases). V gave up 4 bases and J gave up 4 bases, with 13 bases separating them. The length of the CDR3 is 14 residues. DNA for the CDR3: TGTGCCAGCAGTTCAGACAGGCTCCTCTATGGCTACACCTTC. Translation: CASSSDRLLYGYTF.

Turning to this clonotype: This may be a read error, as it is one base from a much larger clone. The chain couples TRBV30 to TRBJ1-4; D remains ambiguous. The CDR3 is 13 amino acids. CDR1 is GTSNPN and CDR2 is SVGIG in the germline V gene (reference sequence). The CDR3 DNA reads TGTGTCTCGTTTAGCAGTGCTGATGAAAAACTGTTTTTT. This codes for CVSFSSADEKLFF.

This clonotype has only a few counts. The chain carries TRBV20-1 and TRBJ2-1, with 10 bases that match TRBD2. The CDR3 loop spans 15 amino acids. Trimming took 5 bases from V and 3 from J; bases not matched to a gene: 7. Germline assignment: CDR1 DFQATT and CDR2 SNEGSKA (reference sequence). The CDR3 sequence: CSASAGGPVYNEQFF. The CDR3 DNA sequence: TGCAGTGCTTCAGCGGGAGGGCCGGTCTACAATGAGCAGTTCTTC.

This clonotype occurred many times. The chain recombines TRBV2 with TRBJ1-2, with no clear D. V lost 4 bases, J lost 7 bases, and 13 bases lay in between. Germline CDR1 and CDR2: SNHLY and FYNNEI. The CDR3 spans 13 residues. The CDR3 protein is CASSVSDGIGYTF. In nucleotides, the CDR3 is TGTGCCAGCAGTGTCTCCGACGGCATTGGCTACACCTTC.

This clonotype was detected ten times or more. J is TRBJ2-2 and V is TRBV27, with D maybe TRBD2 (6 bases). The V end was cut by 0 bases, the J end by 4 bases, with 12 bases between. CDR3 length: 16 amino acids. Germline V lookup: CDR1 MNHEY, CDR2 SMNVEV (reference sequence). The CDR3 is CASSLSPSVGTGELFF. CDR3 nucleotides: TGTGCCAGCAGTTTATCCCCTAGCGTCGGCACCGGGGAGCTGTTTTTT.

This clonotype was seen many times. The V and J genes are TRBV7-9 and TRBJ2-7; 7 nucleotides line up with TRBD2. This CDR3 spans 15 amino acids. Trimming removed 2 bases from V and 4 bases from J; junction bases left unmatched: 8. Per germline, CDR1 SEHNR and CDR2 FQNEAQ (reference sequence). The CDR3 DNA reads TGTGCCAGCAGCTTATTGGTGGGAGGGCCATACGAGCAGTACTTC. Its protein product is CASSLLVGGPYEQYF.

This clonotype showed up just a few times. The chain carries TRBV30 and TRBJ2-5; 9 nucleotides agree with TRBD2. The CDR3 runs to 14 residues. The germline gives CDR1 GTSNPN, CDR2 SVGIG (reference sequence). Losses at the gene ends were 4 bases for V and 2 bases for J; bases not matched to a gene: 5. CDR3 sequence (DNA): TGTGCCTGGACGCGGGAGGGAGTGCAAGAGACCCAGTACTTC. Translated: CAWTREGVQETQYF.

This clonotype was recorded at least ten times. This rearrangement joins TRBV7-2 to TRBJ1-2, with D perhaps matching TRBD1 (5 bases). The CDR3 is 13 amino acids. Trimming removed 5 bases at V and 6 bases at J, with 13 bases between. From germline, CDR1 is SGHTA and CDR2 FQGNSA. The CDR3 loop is CASSIGRGHGYTF. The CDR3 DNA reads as TGTGCCAGCAGCATAGGGCGGGGCCATGGCTACACCTTC.

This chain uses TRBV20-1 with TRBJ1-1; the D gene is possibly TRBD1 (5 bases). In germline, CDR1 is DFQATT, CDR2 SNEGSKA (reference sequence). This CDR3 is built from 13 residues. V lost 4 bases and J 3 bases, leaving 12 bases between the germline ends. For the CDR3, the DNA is TGCAGTGCTACCGGTGGGGGAGACACTGAAGCTTTCTTT. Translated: CSATGGGDTEAFF.

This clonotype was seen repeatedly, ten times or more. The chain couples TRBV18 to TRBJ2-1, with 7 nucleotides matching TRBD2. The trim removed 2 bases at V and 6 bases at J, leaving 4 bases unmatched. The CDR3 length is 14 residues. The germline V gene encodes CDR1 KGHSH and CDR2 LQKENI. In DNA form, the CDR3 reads TGTGCCAGCTCACCAGAAGCGGGGCGCAATGAGCAGTTCTTC. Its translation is CASSPEAGRNEQFF.

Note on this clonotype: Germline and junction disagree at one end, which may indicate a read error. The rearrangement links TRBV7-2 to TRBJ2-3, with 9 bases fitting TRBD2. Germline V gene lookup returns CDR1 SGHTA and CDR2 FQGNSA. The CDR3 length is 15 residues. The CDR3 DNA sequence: TGTGCCAGCACACCAGGCGGGAGGGCCACAGATACGCAGTGTTTT. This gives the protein CASTPGGRATDTQCF.

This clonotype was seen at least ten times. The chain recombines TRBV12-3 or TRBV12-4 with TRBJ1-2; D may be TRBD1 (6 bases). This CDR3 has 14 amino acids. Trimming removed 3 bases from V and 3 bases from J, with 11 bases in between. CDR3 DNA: TGTGCCAGCAGTTTTATGGGGGGCGACTATGGCTACACCTTC. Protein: CASSFMGGDYGYTF.

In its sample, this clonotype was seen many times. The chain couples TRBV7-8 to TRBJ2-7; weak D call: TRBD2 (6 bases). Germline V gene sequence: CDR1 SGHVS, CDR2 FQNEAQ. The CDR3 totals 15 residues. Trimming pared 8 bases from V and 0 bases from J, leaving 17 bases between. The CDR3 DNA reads TGTGCCAGCCAGACGGGAGCGGGCAACTCCTACGAGCAGTACTTC. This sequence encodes CASQTGAGNSYEQYF.

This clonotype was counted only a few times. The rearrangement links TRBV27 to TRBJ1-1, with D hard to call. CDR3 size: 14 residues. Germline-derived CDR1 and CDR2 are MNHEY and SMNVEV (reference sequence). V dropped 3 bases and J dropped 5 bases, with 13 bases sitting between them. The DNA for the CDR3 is TGTGCCAGCAGTTTTGGCCGGGCGGGGACTGAAGCTTTCTTT. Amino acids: CASSFGRAGTEAFF.